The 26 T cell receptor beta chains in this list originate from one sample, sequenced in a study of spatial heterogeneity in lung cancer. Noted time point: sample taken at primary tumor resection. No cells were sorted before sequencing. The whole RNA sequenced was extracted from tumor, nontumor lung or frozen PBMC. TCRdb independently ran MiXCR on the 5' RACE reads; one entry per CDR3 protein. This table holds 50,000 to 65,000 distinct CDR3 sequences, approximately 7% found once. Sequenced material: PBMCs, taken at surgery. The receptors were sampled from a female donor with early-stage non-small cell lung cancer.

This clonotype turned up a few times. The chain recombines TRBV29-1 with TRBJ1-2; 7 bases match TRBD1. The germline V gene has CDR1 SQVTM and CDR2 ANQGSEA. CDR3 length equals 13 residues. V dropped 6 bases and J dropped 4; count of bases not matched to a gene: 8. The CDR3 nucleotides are TGCAGCGTGGTAGGGGGCAGTAGCTATGGCTACACCTTC. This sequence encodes CSVVGGSSYGYTF.

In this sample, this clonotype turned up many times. The CDR3 region is CASRTHGTDTQYF. In DNA, the CDR3 is TGTGCCAGCAGGACCCACGGCACAGATACGCAGTATTTT. The chain carries TRBV7-8 and TRBJ2-3; D gene ambiguous. Per germline, CDR1 SGHVS and CDR2 FQNEAQ. The CDR3 sequence is 13 residues long. V dropped 6 bases and J dropped 1 base, with 8 bases sitting between them. The variable domain in full, with the rest retrieved from reference TRBV7-8 and TRBJ2-3, is GAGVSQSPRYKVAKRGQDVALRCDPISGHVSLFWYQQALGQGPEFLTYFQNEAQLDKSGLPSDRFFAERPEGSVSTLKIQRTQQEDSAVYLCASRTHGTDTQYFGPGTRLTVL.

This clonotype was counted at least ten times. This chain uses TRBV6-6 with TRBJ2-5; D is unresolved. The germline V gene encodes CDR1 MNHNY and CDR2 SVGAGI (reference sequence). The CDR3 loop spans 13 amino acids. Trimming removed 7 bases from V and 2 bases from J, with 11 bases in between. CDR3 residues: CASMFSPQETQYF. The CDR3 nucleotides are TGTGCCAGCATGTTTTCCCCTCAAGAGACCCAGTACTTC.

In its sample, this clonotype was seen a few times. This CDR3 is CASSRVPSTDTQYF. The CDR3, as DNA: TGTGCCAGCAGCCGAGTGCCAAGCACAGATACGCAGTATTTT. V usage is TRBV7-2 and J usage is TRBJ2-3, with unresolved D. The germline V and J ends were trimmed by 5 bases and 0 bases, with 9 bases remaining between them. CDR1 is SGHTA and CDR2 is FQGNSA in the germline V gene. The CDR3 totals 14 residues.

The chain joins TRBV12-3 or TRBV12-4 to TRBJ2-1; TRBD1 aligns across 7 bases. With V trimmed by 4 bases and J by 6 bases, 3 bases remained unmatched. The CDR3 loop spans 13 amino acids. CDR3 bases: TGTGCCAGCAGTTCAACAGGGGTCAATGAGCAGTTCTTC. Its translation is CASSSTGVNEQFF.

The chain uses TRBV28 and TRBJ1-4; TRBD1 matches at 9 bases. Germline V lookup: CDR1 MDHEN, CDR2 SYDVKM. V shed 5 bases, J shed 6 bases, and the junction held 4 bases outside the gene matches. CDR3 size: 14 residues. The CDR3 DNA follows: TGTGCCAGCAGTACACAGGGGGCGCATGAAAAACTGTTTTTT. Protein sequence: CASSTQGAHEKLFF.

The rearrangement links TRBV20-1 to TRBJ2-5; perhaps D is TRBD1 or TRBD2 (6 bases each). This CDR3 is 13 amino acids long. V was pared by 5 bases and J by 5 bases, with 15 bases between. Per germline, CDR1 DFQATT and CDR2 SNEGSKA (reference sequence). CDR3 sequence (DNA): TGCAGTGCTGGGCCGGGGGCTAGTGAGACCCAGTACTTC. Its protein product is CSAGPGASETQYF.

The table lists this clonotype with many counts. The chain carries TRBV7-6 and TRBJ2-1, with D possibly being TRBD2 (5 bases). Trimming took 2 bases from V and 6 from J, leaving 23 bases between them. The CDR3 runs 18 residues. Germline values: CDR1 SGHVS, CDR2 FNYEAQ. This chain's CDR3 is CASSLTDHRRLPINEQFF. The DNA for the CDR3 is TGTGCCAGCAGCTTAACAGATCATCGGAGGCTTCCGATCAATGAGCAGTTCTTC.

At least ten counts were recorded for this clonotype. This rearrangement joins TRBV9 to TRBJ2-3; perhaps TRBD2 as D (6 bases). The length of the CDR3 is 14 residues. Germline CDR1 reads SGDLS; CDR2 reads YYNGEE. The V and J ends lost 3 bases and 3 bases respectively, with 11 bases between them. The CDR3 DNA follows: TGTGCCAGCAGCGCTGGACTACGGACAGATACGCAGTATTTT. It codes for CASSAGLRTDTQYF. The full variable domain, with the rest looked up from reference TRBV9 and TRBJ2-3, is DSGVTQTPKHLITATGQRVTLRCSPRSGDLSVYWYQQSLDQGLQFLIQYYNGEERAKGNILERFSAQQFPDLHSELNLSSLELGDSALYFCASSAGLRTDTQYFGPGTRLTVL.

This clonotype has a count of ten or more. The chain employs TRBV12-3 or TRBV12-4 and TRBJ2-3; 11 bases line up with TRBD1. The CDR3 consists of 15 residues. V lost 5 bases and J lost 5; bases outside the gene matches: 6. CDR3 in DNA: TGTGCCAGCAGTGGGGGGACAGGGGGAATAGATACGCAGTATTTT. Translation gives CASSGGTGGIDTQYF.

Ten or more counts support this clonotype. The CDR3 region is CASSSSIAGGTDTQYF. The CDR3 DNA is TGCGCCAGCAGCTCGAGTATAGCGGGGGGCACAGATACGCAGTATTTT. This rearrangement joins TRBV5-1 to TRBJ2-3, with 9 bases matching TRBD2. J was trimmed by 1 base and V by 3 bases; bases with no gene match: 6. Germline values: CDR1 SGHRS, CDR2 YFSETQ. The CDR3 covers 16 residues.

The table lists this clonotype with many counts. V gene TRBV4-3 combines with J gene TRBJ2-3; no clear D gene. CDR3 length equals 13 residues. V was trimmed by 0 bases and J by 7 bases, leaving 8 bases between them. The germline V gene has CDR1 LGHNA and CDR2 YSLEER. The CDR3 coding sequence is TGCGCCAGCAGCCAAGAACTTAGGAATACGCAGTATTTT. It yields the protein CASSQELRNTQYF.

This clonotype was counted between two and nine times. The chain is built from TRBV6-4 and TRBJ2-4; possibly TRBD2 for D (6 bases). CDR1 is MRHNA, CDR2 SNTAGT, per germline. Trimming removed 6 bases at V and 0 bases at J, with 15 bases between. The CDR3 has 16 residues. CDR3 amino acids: CASRARGLLAKNIQYF. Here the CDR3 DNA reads TGTGCCAGCAGAGCTAGGGGACTTTTAGCCAAAAACATTCAGTACTTC.

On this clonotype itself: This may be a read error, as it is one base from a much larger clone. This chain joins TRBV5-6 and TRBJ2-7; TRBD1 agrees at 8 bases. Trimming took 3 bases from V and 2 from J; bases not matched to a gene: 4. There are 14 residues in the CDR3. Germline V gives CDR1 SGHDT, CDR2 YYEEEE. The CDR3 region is CASSWGDRTYEQYF. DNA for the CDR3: TGTGCCAGCAGCTGGGGGGACAGGACCTACGAGCAGTACTTC.

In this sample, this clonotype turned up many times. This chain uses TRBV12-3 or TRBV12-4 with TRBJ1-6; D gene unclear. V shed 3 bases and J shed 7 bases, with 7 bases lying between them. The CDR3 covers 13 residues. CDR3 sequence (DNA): TGTGCCAGCAGTTTCGGAGGGAATTCACCCCTCCACTTT. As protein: CASSFGGNSPLHF.

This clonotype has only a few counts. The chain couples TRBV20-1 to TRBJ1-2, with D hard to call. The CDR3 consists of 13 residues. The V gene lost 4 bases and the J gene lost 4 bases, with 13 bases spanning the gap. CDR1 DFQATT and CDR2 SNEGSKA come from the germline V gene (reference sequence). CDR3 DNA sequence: TGCAGTGCTATTAGTGACAATTTCTATGGCTACACCTTC. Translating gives CSAISDNFYGYTF.

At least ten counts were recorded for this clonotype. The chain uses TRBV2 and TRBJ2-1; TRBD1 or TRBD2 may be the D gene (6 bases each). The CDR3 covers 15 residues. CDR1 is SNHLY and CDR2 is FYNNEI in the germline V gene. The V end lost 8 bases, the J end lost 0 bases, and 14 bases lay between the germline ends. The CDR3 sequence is CASRGRDGSYNEQFF. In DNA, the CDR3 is TGTGCCAGCCGGGGGCGGGACGGCTCCTACAATGAGCAGTTCTTC.

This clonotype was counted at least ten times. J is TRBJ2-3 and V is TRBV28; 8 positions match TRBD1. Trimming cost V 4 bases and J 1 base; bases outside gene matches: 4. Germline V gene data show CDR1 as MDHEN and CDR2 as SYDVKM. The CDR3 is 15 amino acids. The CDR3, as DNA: TGTGCCAGCAGTTCAACGGGACAGGGCACAGATACGCAGTATTTT. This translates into CASSSTGQGTDTQYF.

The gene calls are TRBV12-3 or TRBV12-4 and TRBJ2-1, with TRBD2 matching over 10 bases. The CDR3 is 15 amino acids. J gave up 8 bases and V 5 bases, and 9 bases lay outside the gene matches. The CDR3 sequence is CASSPLAGAWDEQFF. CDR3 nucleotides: TGTGCCAGCAGTCCCCTAGCGGGGGCCTGGGATGAGCAGTTCTTC.

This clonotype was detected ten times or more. CDR3 in amino acids: CASGDRIRINTGELFF. In DNA, the CDR3 is TGTGCCAGCGGCGACAGGATTAGGATCAACACCGGGGAGCTGTTTTTT. V usage is TRBV2 and J usage is TRBJ2-2, with TRBD1 as a possible D gene (6 bases). Germline V gene sequence: CDR1 SNHLY, CDR2 FYNNEI. The V and J ends lost 8 bases and 2 bases respectively, with 18 bases between them. CDR3 length: 16 residues. The whole variable domain, remainder taken from reference TRBV2 and TRBJ2-2, is EPEVTQTPSHQVTQMGQEVILRCVPISNHLYFYWYRQILGQKVEFLVSFYNNEISEKSEIFDDQFSVERPDGSNFTLKIRSTKLEDSAMYFCASGDRIRINTGELFFGEGSRLTVL.

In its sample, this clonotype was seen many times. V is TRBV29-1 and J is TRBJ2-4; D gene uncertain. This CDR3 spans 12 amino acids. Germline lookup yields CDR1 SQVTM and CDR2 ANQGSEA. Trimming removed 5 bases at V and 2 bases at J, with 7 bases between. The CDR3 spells CSVTNSKNIQYF. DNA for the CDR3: TGCAGCGTTACCAATTCCAAAAACATTCAGTACTTC.

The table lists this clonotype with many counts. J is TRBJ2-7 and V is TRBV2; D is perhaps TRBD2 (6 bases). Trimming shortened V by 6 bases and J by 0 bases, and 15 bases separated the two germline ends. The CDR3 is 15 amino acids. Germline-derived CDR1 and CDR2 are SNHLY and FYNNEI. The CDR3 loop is CASSGGVELSYEQYF. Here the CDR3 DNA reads TGTGCCAGCAGCGGGGGAGTGGAACTCTCCTACGAGCAGTACTTC.

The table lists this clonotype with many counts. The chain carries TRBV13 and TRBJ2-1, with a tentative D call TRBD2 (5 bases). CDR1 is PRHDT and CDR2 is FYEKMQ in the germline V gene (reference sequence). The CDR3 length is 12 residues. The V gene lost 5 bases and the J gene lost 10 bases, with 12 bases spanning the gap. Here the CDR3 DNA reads TGTGCCAGCAGCACCCAGACGGGGGAGCAGTTCTTC. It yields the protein CASSTQTGEQFF.

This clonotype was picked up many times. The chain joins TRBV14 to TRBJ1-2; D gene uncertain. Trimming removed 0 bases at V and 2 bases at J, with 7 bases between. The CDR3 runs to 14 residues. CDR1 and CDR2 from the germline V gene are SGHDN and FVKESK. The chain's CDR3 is CASSQEKINYGYTF. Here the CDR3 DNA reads TGTGCCAGCAGCCAAGAAAAGATAAACTATGGCTACACCTTC.

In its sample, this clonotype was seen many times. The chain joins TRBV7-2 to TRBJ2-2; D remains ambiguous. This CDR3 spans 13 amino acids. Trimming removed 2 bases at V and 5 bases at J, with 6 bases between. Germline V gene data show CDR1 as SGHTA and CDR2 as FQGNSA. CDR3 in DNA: TGTGCCAGCAGCTTAACAGTAACCGGGGAGCTGTTTTTT. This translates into CASSLTVTGELFF.

CDR3 region: CAWSVKGAQNQPQHF. The CDR3 DNA follows: TGTGCCTGGAGTGTAAAGGGAGCCCAAAATCAGCCCCAGCATTTT. The chain couples TRBV30 to TRBJ1-5; no clear D gene. The V and J ends lost 0 bases and 4 bases respectively, with 13 bases between them. This CDR3 region has 15 residues. Germline V lookup: CDR1 GTSNPN, CDR2 SVGIG (reference sequence).